Listed below are T cell receptor beta chains from one sample, sequenced in a study of blood T cell repertoires in COVID-19. Sequenced by immunoSEQ multiplex PCR; TCRdb stores in-frame clones only, minus some. The table includes about 62,000 clones, around 74% detected once. Material for sequencing was peripheral blood. The origin of the receptors is a woman in her fifties or sixties with active or convalescent COVID-19. The CDR3 runs from the conserved cysteine through the conserved F or W. D genes are given only for firm matches. A clone size is listed for some rows: how often the clone was seen (once, few, many), or a class if it is expanded.

size,J,V,D,CDR3,DNA
-,TRBJ1-5,TRBV10-3,TRBD1,CAISPDRGQKPQHF,TGTGCCATCAGTCCGGACAGGGGACAGAAGCCCCAGCATTTT
-,TRBJ1-5,TRBV5-8,-,CASSPGFRVHQPQHF,TGTGCCAGCAGCCCGGGATTCCGGGTCCATCAGCCCCAGCATTTT
few,TRBJ1-1,TRBV5-1,TRBD1,CASSFVGGQPVTEAFF,TGCGCCAGCAGCTTTGTGGGGGGACAGCCTGTCACTGAAGCTTTCTTT
few,TRBJ2-1,TRBV4-1,TRBD2,CASSQATSGSLDEQFF,TGCGCCAGCAGCCAAGCTACTAGCGGCTCCTTGGATGAGCAGTTCTTC
once,TRBJ1-1,TRBV19,TRBD1,CASSITGGVSTEAFF,TGTGCCAGTAGTATAACAGGGGGGGTGAGCACTGAAGCTTTCTTT
-,TRBJ2-1,TRBV2,TRBD2,CASSGNSGIRNEQFF,TGTGCCAGCAGTGGAAATAGCGGGATTCGAAATGAGCAGTTCTTC
once,TRBJ2-5,TRBV18,-,CASSPPTGRRETQYF,TGTGCCAGCTCACCACCTACAGGGAGAAGAGAGACCCAGTACTTC
-,TRBJ1-4,TRBV29-1,TRBD1,CSVGDSTNEKLFF,TGCAGCGTGGGGGACAGTACTAATGAAAAACTGTTTTTT
-,TRBJ2-2,TRBV6-1,TRBD2,CASSEMVAGGPGELFF,TGTGCCAGCAGTGAAATGGTAGCGGGAGGTCCCGGGGAGCTGTTTTTT
few,TRBJ2-7,TRBV7-9,TRBD2,CASSLAIASGSSIYEQYF,TGTGCCAGCAGCTTAGCGATAGCTAGCGGGAGTTCGATATACGAGCAGTACTTC